This T cell receptor beta chain was recorded in a study of regulatory T cells in long-lasting Graves disease. Time point given: newly diagnosed GD, antithyroid drugs for less than 3 months. PBMCs were the source of the RNA used for TCR sequencing. This CDR3 contains 19 residues. Trimming cost V 2 bases and J 1 base; bases outside gene matches: 14. Germline V gene data show CDR1 as SEHNR and CDR2 as FQNEAQ (reference sequence). Researchers made TCR beta libraries by using iRepertoire HTBI primers and running Arm-PCR on CDR3 regions. TCRdb itself ran the multiplex PCR reads through MiXCR, one entry per CDR3 protein. The repertoire holds approximately 560,000 distinct CDR3 sequences, with about 16% as singletons. These same data were also listed under a study on T cells in Graves' hyperthyroidism and ophthalmopathy.

The genes are TRBV7-9 and TRBJ2-7, with 10 nucleotides matching TRBD1. The sample here was peripheral blood mononuclear cells (PBMCs), taken at new diagnosis, from a patient treated with antithyroid drugs. This TCR was recovered from a man aged 18 to 29 with Graves disease. The CDR3 sequence is CASSLIRGTGDSLSYEQYF. The CDR3 region has the DNA TGTGCCAGCAGCTTAATCCGCGGGACAGGGGATTCCCTTTCCTACGAGCAGTACTTC. Filled out from reference TRBV7-9 and TRBJ2-7, the complete variable domain reads DTGVSQNPRHKITKRGQNVTFRCDPISEHNRLYWYRQTLGQGPEFLTYFQNEAQLEKSRLLSDRFSAERPKGSFSTLEIQRTEQGDSAMYLCASSLIRGTGDSLSYEQYFGPGTRLTVT.